A single sample gave rise to the 25 T cell receptor beta chains below, sequenced in a study of T cells expressing NK-cell markers. Each CDR3 protein gets one entry in TCRdb, which reprocessed the 5' RACE reads and gives no DNA. The sample holds a few hundred thousand distinct CDR3 sequences. Sequences were obtained from blood T cells: a sorted CD56 or NKG2C T cell subset, CD4+ or CD8+ T cells, or bulk PBMC T cells (not recorded which). All receptors come from a young man in good health.

This chain joins TRBV12-3 or TRBV12-4 and TRBJ2-2. This CDR3 is 14 amino acids long. The CDR3 sequence: CASSLGLDTGELFF.

The V call is TRBV12-3 or TRBV12-4, the J call TRBJ2-3; TCRdb calls TRBD1, which cannot be checked without DNA. CDR3 length equals 14 residues. The CDR3 loop is CASSRRQGTDTQYF.

V is TRBV20-1 and J is TRBJ2-5; TCRdb calls TRBD2, which cannot be checked without DNA. The germline CDR1 and CDR2 sequences are DFQATT and SNEGSKA (reference sequence). The CDR3 totals 14 residues. CDR3 residues: CSARTSGSVQTQYF.

This chain links TRBV29-1 with TRBJ2-3; lacking DNA, the TRBD1 call made by TCRdb goes unchecked. The CDR3 length is 11 residues. Germline V CDR1 and CDR2: SQVTM, ANQGSEA. The CDR3 sequence: CSGQGANTQYF.

The genes are TRBV6-1 and TRBJ2-1; the TCRdb D gene call, TRBD2, has no DNA to confirm it. This CDR3 contains 15 residues. Germline V gene sequence: CDR1 MNHNS, CDR2 SASEGT. Here the CDR3 reads CASTAGVGSYNEQFF.

The rearrangement links TRBV10-3 to TRBJ2-3. The V gene's germline CDR1 is ENHRY and CDR2 SYGVKD. The CDR3 extends over 13 amino acids. CDR3 protein: CAIKQASTDTQYF.

This chain connects TRBV5-6 to TRBJ2-1; TCRdb selects TRBD2, and the lack of DNA leaves this call unchecked. CDR3 length: 15 residues. Per the germline V gene, CDR1 is SGHDT and CDR2 is YYEEEE. CDR3: CASSLGARFYGEQFF.

The rearrangement uses TRBV5-1 and TRBJ2-1; TCRdb's D gene call, TRBD2, goes unchecked for lack of DNA. The V gene's germline CDR1 is SGHRS and CDR2 YFSETQ. This CDR3 spans 21 amino acids. The CDR3 sequence: CASSTETPGLAVVSSYNEQFF.

J is TRBJ2-6 and V is TRBV29-1. In germline, CDR1 is SQVTM, CDR2 ANQGSEA. The CDR3 has 16 residues. CDR3 residues: CSVEVRRFSGANVLTF.

This chain joins TRBV18 and TRBJ2-1; the D call of TRBD1 rests on TCRdb alone, since no DNA is present to check it. Germline V CDR1 and CDR2: KGHSH, LQKENI. CDR3 length: 14 residues. CDR3 sequence: CASSAGPPGNEQFF.

The chain recombines TRBV20-1 with TRBJ2-1; TCRdb names TRBD2, which stays unverified in the absence of DNA. Germline V gene data show CDR1 as DFQATT and CDR2 as SNEGSKA (reference sequence). This CDR3 has 14 residues. CDR3 sequence: CSARGIERANEQFF.

The chain combines TRBV12-3 or TRBV12-4 with TRBJ2-1. CDR3 size: 17 residues. CDR3 residues: CASSFLLGGSSYNEQFF.

V usage is TRBV5-6 and J usage is TRBJ1-5; the TRBD1 assignment by TCRdb is unverifiable without DNA. From germline, CDR1 is SGHDT and CDR2 YYEEEE. This CDR3 has 13 amino acids. The CDR3 loop reads CASSRGQGQAQHF.

V gene TRBV19 combines with J gene TRBJ2-1; TCRdb's D gene call, TRBD1, goes unchecked for lack of DNA. The germline V gene encodes CDR1 LNHDA and CDR2 SQIVND (reference sequence). The CDR3 is 16 residues long. This CDR3 is CASRMIFRDRGYEQFF. Complete variable domain (other parts from reference TRBV19 and TRBJ2-1): DGGITQSPKYLFRKEGQNVTLSCEQNLNHDAMYWYRQDPGQGLRLIYYSQIVNDFQKGDIAEGYSVSREKKESFPLTVTSAQKNPTAFYLCASRMIFRDRGYEQFFGPGTRLTVL.

The chain recombines TRBV20-1 with TRBJ2-2; TCRdb picks TRBD1, but there is no DNA to check that call. The germline CDR1 and CDR2 sequences are DFQATT and SNEGSKA (reference sequence). This CDR3 is 18 amino acids long. The CDR3 spells CSAKFPGQGMANTGELFF.

The CDR3 here is CASSGPTSGRAKGEQYF. The V and J genes are TRBV5-6 and TRBJ2-7; the D call of TRBD2 rests on TCRdb alone, since no DNA is present to check it. The CDR3 runs to 17 residues. The germline V gene has CDR1 SGHDT and CDR2 YYEEEE.

This chain's CDR3 is CASSSSGTVYEQYF. The chain recombines TRBV7-2 with TRBJ2-7. The germline V gene has CDR1 SGHTA and CDR2 FQGNSA. CDR3 length: 14 amino acids.

The V gene is TRBV28, the J gene TRBJ2-7; without DNA, the TCRdb call of TRBD1 cannot be checked. CDR1 and CDR2 from the germline V gene are MDHEN and SYDVKM. The CDR3 is 14 residues long. The CDR3 sequence: CASSSGQGFYEQYF. Filled out from reference TRBV28 and TRBJ2-7, the complete variable domain reads DVKVTQSSRYLVKRTGEKVFLECVQDMDHENMFWYRQDPGLGLRLIYFSYDVKMKEKGDIPEGYSVSREKKERFSLILESASTNQTSMYLCASSSGQGFYEQYFGPGTRLTVT.

This chain uses TRBV12-3 or TRBV12-4 with TRBJ2-7; lacking DNA, the TRBD2 call made by TCRdb goes unchecked. This CDR3 is 13 amino acids long. The CDR3 loop reads CASSRSTSGEQYF.

The chain carries TRBV29-1 and TRBJ2-7; TCRdb outputs TRBD1, but without DNA this stays unchecked. Germline assignment: CDR1 SQVTM and CDR2 ANQGSEA. The CDR3 length is 11 residues. CDR3 amino acids: CSVVNSGEQYF.

V is TRBV10-3 and J is TRBJ2-2. The CDR3 extends over 14 amino acids. Germline V gives CDR1 ENHRY, CDR2 SYGVKD. The CDR3 spells CAISEVVNTGELFF.

V gene TRBV6-5 combines with J gene TRBJ2-5; TCRdb picks TRBD1, but there is no DNA to check that call. There are 14 residues in the CDR3. The germline V gene has CDR1 MNHEY and CDR2 SVGAGI. This CDR3 reads CASSYSNRGETQYF.

The chain recombines TRBV12-3 or TRBV12-4 with TRBJ2-3; TCRdb names TRBD2, which stays unverified in the absence of DNA. The CDR3 has 14 residues. This chain's CDR3 is CASSFSGSGDTQYF.

The chain has TRBV12-3 or TRBV12-4 and TRBJ2-4; lacking DNA, the TRBD1 call made by TCRdb goes unchecked. The CDR3 contains 17 residues. The CDR3 region is CASSLAGTALAKNIQYF.

V and J are TRBV3-1 and TRBJ1-6. CDR1 and CDR2 from the germline V gene are LGHDT and YNNKEL (reference sequence). The CDR3 totals 15 residues. This CDR3 is CASSPLMVGNSPLHF.